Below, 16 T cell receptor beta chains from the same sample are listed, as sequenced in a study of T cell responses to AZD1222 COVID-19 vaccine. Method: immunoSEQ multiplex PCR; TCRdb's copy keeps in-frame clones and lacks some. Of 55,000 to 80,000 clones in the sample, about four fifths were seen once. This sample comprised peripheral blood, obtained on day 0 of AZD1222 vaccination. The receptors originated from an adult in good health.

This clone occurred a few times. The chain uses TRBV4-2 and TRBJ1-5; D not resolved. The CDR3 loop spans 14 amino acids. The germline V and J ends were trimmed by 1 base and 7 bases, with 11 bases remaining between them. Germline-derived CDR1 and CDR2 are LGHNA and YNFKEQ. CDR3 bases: TGTGCCAGCAGCCAAGGGACGCTCAGACAGCCCCAGCATTTT. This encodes CASSQGTLRQPQHF.

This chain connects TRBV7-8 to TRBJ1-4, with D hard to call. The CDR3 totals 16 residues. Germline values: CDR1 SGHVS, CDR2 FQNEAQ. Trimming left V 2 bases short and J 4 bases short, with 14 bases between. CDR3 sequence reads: CASSLNSRSFNEKLFF. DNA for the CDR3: TGTGCCAGCAGCTTAAACAGCCGAAGCTTTAATGAAAAACTGTTTTTT.

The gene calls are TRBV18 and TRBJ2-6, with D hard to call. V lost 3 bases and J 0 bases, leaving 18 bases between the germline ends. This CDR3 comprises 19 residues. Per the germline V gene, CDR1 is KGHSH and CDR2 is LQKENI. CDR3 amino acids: CASSPMVIAGSSGANVLTF. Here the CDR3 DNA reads TGTGCCAGCTCACCGATGGTAATAGCCGGCTCCTCTGGGGCCAACGTCCTGACTTTC. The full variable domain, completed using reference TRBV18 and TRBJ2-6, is NAGVMQNPRHLVRRRGQEARLRCSPMKGHSHVYWYRQLPEEGLKFMVYLQKENIIDESGMPKERFSAEFPKEGPSILRIQQVVRGDSAAYFCASSPMVIAGSSGANVLTFGAGSRLTVL.

The CDR3 loop is CASSFRGTGGTEAFF. DNA for the CDR3: TGTGCCAGCAGTTTCCGCGGGACAGGGGGTACTGAAGCTTTCTTT. This sequence joins TRBV28 and TRBJ1-1; 11 nucleotides match TRBD1. The V segment lost 3 bases and the J segment 5 bases; nucleotides outside the gene matches: 5. This CDR3 spans 15 amino acids. The germline V gene encodes CDR1 MDHEN and CDR2 SYDVKM.

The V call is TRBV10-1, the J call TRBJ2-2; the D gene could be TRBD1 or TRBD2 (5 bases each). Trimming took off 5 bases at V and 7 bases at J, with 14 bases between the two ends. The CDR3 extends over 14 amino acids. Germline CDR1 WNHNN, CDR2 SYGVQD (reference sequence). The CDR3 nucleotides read TGCGCCAGCAGTACCTCCCGGGGCGGCGGGGAGCTGTTTTTT. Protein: CASSTSRGGGELFF.

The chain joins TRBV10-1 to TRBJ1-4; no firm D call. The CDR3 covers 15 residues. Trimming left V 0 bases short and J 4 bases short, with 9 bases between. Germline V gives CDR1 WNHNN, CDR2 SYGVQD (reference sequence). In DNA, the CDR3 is TGCGCCAGCAGTGAGTCGACGGTACGTAATGAAAAACTGTTTTTT. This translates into CASSESTVRNEKLFF.

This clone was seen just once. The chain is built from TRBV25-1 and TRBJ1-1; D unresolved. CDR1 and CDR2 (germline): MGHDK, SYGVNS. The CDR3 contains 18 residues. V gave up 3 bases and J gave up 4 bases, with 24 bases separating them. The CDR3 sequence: CASSDHRRGSVGTTEAFF. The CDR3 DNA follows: TGTGCCAGCAGTGACCATAGGCGAGGCTCAGTAGGTACCACTGAAGCTTTCTTT. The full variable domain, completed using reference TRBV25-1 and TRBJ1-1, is EADIYQTPRYLVIGTGKKITLECSQTMGHDKMYWYQQDPGMELHLIHYSYGVNSTEKGDLSSESTVSRIRTEHFPLTLESARPSHTSQYLCASSDHRRGSVGTTEAFFGQGTRLTVV.

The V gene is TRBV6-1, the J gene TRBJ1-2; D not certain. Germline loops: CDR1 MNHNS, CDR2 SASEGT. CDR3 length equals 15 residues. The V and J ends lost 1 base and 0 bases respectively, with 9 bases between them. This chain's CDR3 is CASSEGSAANYGYTF. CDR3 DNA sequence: TGTGCCAGCAGTGAAGGGTCAGCAGCTAACTATGGCTACACCTTC.

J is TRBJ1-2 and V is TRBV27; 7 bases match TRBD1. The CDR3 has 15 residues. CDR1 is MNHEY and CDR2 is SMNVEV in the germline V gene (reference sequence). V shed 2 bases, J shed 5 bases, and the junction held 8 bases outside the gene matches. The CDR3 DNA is TGTGCCAGCAGTTTAATTAGGGGGCAGGGTTATGGCTACACCTTC. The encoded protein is CASSLIRGQGYGYTF.

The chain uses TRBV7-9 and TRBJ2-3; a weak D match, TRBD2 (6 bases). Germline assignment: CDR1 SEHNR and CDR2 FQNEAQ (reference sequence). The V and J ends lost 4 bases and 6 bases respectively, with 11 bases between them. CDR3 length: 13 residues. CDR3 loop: CASSWREGDTQYF. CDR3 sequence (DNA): TGTGCCAGCAGCTGGAGGGAAGGGGATACGCAGTATTTT.

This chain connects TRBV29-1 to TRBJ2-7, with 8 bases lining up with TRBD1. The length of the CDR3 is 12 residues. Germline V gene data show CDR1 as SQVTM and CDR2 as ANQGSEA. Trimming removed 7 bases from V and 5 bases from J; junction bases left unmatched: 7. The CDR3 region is CSARTGIHEQYF. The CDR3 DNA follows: TGCAGCGCCCGGACAGGGATCCACGAGCAGTACTTC.

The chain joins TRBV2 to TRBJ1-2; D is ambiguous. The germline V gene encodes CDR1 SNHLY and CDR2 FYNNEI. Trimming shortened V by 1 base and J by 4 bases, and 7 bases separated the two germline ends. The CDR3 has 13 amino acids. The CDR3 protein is CASSEVSVYGYTF. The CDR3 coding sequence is TGTGCCAGCAGTGAAGTATCGGTCTATGGCTACACCTTC.

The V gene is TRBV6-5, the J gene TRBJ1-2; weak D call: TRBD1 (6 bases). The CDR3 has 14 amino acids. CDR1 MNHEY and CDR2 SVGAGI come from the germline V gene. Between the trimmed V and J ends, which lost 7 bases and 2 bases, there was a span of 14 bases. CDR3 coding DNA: TGTGCCAGCATCAGAGTGGGGGGCAACTATGGCTACACCTTC. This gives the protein CASIRVGGNYGYTF.

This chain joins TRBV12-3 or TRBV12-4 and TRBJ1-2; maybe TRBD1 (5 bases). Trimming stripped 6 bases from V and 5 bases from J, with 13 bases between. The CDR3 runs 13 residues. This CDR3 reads CASRQDTGYGYTF. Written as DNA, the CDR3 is TGTGCCAGCAGGCAGGACACAGGATATGGCTACACCTTC.

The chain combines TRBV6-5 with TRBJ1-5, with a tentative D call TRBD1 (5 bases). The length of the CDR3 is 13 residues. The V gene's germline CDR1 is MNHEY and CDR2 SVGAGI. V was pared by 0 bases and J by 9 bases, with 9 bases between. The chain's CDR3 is CASSYSRGPPQHF. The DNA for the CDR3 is TGTGCCAGCAGTTACTCTAGGGGTCCGCCCCAGCATTTT.

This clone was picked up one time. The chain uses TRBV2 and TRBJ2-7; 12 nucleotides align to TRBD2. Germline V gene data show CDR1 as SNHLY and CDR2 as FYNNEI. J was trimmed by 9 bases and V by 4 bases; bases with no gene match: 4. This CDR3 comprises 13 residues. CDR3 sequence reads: CASSGLAGAPQYF. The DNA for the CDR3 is TGTGCCAGCAGTGGACTAGCGGGGGCCCCGCAGTACTTC.